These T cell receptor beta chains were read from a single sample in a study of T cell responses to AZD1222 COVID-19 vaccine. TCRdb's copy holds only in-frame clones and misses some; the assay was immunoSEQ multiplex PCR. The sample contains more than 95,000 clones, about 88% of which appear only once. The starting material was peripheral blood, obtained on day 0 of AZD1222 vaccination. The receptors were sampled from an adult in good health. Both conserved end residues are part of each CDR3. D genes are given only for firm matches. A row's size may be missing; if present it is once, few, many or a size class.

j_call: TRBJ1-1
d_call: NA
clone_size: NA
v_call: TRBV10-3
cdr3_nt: TGTGCCATCAGTGAGTCGAAAAGGGTGGGGGTATACACTGAAGCTTTCTTT
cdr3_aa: CAISESKRVGVYTEAFF

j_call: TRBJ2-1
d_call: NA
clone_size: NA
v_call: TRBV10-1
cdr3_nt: TGCGCCAGCAGCGGGACTCGTCGGGGTGAGCAGTTCTTC
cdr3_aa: CASSGTRRGEQFF

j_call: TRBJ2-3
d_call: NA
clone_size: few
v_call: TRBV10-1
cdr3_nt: TGCGCCAGCCAACCGACAGGTGCATCGGGCACAGATACGCAGTATTTT
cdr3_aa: CASQPTGASGTDTQYF

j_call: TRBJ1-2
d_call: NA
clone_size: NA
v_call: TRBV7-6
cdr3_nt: TGTGCCAGCAGCTTAAATCAGGACGGTGGCTACACCTTC
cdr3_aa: CASSLNQDGGYTF

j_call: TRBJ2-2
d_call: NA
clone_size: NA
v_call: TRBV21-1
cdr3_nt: TGTGCCAGCAGTGGGGGGGCCAACGGTACCGGGGAGCTGTTTTTT
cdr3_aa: CASSGGANGTGELFF

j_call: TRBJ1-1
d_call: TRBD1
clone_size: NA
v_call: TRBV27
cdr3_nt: TGTGCCAGCAGTTTAGACAGGGGGGGCACTGAAGCTTTCTTT
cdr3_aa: CASSLDRGGTEAFF

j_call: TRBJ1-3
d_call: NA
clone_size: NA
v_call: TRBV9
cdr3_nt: TGTGCCAGCAGCGTAGACGGCAGTGGAAACACCATATATTTT
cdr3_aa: CASSVDGSGNTIYF

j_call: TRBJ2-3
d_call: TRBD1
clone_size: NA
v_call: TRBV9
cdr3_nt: TGTGCCAGCAGCGTAGATCCGGGACAGAGCACAGATACGCAGTATTTT
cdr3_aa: CASSVDPGQSTDTQYF

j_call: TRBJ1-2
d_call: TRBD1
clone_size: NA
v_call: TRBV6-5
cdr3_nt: TGTGCCAGCAGGCCGGACAGGGGCTATGGCTACACCTTC
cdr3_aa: CASRPDRGYGYTF

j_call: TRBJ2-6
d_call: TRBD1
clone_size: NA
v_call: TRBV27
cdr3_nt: TGTGCCAGCACCGCCGGGACAGGGGGCTCTGGGGCCAACGTCCTGACTTTC
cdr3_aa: CASTAGTGGSGANVLTF

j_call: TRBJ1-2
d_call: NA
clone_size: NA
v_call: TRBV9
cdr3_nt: TGTGCCAGCAGCGTAGGGGGGTATGGCTACACCTTC
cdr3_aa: CASSVGGYGYTF

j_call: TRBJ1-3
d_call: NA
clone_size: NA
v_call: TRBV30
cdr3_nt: TGTGCCTGGGGGACGGGCTCTGGAAACACCATATATTTT
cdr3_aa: CAWGTGSGNTIYF

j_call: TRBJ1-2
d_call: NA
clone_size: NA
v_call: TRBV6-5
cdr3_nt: TGTGCCAGCGGGGGGCAGAGCTATGGCTACACCTTC
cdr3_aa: CASGGQSYGYTF

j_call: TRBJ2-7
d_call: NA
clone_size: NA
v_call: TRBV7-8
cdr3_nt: TGTGCCAGCAGCTATACAGTTTACGAGCAGTACTTC
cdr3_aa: CASSYTVYEQYF

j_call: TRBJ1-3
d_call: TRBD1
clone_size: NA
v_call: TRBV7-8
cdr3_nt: TGTGCCAGCAGCTCCCGGACAGGGTTTGGAAACACCATATATTTT
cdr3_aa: CASSSRTGFGNTIYF

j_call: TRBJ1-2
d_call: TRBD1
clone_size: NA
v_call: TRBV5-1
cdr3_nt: TGCGCCACAAGACAGGGGGAAGATGGCTACACCTTC
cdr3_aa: CATRQGEDGYTF

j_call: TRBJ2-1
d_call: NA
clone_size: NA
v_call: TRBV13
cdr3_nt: TGTGCCAGCAGTAACCGAGGGGAATACGAGCAGTTCTTC
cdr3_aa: CASSNRGEYEQFF

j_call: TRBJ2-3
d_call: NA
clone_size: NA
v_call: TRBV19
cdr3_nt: TGTGCCAGTAGTTCGTTAAGTGGGGGGACTTTCACAGATACGCAGTATTTT
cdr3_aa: CASSSLSGGTFTDTQYF

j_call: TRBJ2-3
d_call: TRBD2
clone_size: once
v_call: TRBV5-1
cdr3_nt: TGCGCCAGCAGCACGGGACTAGTGGGGGCCTACACAGATACGCAGTATTTT
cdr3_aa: CASSTGLVGAYTDTQYF

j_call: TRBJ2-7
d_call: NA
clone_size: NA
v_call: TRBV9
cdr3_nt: TGTGCCAGCAGCGACCCGGGACAGCAGTACTTC
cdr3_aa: CASSDPGQQYF

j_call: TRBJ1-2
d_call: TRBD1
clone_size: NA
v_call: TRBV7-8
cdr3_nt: TGTGCCAGCAGCTTAGAGAGGGCAGGGGGCATTGGCTACACCTTC
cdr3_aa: CASSLERAGGIGYTF

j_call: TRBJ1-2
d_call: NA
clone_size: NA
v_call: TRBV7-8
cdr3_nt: TGTGCCAGCAGCTTAATACGGACTAACTATGGCTACACCTTC
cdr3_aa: CASSLIRTNYGYTF

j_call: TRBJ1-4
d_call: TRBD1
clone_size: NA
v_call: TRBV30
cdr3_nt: TGTGCCTGGAGCCAGGGGGCGAATGAAAAACTGTTTTTT
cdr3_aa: CAWSQGANEKLFF

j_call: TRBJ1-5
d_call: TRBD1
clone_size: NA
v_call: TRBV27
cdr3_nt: TGTGCCACCCGGACAGGGGATCAGCCCCAGCATTTT
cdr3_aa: CATRTGDQPQHF

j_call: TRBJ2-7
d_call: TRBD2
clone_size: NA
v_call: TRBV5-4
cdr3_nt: TGTGCCAGCAGCTCCCGCCCTGCGGGAGACTACGAGCAGTACTTC
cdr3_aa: CASSSRPAGDYEQYF

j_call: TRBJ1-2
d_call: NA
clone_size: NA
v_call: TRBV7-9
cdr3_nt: TGTGCCAGCAGCTTAGCGCGACAGAACTATGGCTACACCTTC
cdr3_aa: CASSLARQNYGYTF

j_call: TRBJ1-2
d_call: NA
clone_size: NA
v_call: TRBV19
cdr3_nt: TGTGCCAGTGGGACTCGACAGCAATATGGCTACACCTTC
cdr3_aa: CASGTRQQYGYTF

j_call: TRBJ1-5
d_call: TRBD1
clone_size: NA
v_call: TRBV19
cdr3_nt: TGTGCCAGTAGTATACAGGGGGCTCGGTTCAATCAGCCCCAGCATTTT
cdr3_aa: CASSIQGARFNQPQHF

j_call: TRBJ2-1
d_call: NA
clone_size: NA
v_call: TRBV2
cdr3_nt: TGTGCCAGCACCGAAGGTGGTATGATTACCAATGAGCAGTTCTTC
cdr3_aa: CASTEGGMITNEQFF

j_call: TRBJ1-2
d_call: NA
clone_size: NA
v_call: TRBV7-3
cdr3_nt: TGTGCCAGCAGCCCAACAAAGGGAGGGGGCTACACCTTC
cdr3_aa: CASSPTKGGGYTF

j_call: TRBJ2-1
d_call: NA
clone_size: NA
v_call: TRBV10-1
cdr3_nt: TGCGCCAGCAGTGAGTCGGGGGGGCATGAGCAGTTCTTC
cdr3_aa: CASSESGGHEQFF

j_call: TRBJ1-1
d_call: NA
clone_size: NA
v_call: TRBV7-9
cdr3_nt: TGTGCCAGCAGCTTAGCGCTGGTAGGGGTAGATCTTGAAGCTTTCTTT
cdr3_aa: CASSLALVGVDLEAFF

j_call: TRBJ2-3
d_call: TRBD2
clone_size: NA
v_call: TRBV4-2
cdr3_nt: TGTGCCAGCAGTATAGCGGGGACCTCTAGCACAGATACGCAGTATTTT
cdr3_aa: CASSIAGTSSTDTQYF

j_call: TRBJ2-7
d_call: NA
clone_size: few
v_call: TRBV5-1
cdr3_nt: TGCGCCAGCAGGGACGGGTCCAGGGGTGAGTTCGACGAGCAGTACTTC
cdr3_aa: CASRDGSRGEFDEQYF

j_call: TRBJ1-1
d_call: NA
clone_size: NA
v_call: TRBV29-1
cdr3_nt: TGCAGCGTTGATGATCCGGGGCGCTTCACTGAAGCTTTCTTT
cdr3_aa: CSVDDPGRFTEAFF

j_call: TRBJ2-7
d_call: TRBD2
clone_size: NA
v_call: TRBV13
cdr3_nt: TGTGCCAGCAGCTCGGCCTCTCCGGGACTAGCGGGGTTTGAGCAGTACTTC
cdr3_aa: CASSSASPGLAGFEQYF

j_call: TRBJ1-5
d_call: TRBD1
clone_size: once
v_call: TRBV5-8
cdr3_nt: TGTGCCAGCAGCACAACGACAGGGTCCCCGAGCAATCAGCCCCAGCATTTT
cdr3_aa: CASSTTTGSPSNQPQHF

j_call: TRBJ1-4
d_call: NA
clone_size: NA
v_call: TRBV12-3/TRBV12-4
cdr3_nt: TGTGCCAGCAGCCCCTCCAACGAAAAACTGTTTTTT
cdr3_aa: CASSPSNEKLFF

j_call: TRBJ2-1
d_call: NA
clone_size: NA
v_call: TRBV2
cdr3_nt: TGTGCCAGCAGCCAAGAGGGGACCTACAATGAGCAGTTCTTC
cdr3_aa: CASSQEGTYNEQFF

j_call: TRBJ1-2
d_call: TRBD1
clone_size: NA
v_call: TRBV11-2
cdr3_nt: TGTGCCAGCAGCCTTGGTGACAGGGCTAAAGGCTACACCTTC
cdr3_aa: CASSLGDRAKGYTF

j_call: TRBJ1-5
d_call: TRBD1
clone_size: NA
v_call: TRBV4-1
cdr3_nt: TGCGCCAGCAGCCAAGTCCAGGGGGCCAATCAGCCCCAGCATTTT
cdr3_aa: CASSQVQGANQPQHF

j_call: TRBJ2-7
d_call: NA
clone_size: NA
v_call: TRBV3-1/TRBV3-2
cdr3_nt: TGTGCCAGCAGCGCAGTCGGGCATGGCGACTACGAGCAGTACTTC
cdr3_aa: CASSAVGHGDYEQYF

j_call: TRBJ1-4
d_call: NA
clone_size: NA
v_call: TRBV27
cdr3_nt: TGTGCCAGCAGTCCCGTGGCGGCGAAAGAGGCTAATGAAAAACTGTTTTTT
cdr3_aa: CASSPVAAKEANEKLFF

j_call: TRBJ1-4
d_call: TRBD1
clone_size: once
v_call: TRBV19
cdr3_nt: TGTGCCAGTAGTAGGGACGGACAGGCTAATGAAAAACTGTTTTTT
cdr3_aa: CASSRDGQANEKLFF

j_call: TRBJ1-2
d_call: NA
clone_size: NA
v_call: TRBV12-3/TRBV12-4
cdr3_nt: TGTGCCAGCAGTTTTTTTGGGGGTGGTGGCTACACCTTC
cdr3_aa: CASSFFGGGGYTF

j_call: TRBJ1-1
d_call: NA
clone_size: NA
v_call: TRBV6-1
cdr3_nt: TGTGCCAGCAGTGAATGGGACATTGAAGCTTTCTTT
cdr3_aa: CASSEWDIEAFF

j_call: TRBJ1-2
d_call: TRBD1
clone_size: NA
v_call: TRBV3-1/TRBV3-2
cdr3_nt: TGTGCCAGCAGCCAAGTCACAGGGGTTGACTATGGCTACACCTTC
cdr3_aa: CASSQVTGVDYGYTF

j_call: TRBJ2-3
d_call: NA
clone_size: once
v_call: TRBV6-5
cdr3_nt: TGTGCCAGCAGTTCCTCTATCAGGAGCACAGATACGCAGTATTTT
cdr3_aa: CASSSSIRSTDTQYF

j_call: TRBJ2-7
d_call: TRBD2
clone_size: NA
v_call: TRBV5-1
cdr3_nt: TGCGCCAGCAGCTTGGGACTAGCGGGGGGGCAACCCTACGAGCAGTACTTC
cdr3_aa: CASSLGLAGGQPYEQYF

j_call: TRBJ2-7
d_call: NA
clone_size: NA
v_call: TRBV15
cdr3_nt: TGTGCCACCAGCAGGAGGATGGATCGCTCCTACGAGCAGTACTTC
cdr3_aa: CATSRRMDRSYEQYF

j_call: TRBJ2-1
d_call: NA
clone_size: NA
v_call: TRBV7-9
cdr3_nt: TGTGCCAGCAGCTTAGCGACTAGTGGGGGGGCCAACCCCTACAATGAGCAGTTCTTC
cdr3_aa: CASSLATSGGANPYNEQFF